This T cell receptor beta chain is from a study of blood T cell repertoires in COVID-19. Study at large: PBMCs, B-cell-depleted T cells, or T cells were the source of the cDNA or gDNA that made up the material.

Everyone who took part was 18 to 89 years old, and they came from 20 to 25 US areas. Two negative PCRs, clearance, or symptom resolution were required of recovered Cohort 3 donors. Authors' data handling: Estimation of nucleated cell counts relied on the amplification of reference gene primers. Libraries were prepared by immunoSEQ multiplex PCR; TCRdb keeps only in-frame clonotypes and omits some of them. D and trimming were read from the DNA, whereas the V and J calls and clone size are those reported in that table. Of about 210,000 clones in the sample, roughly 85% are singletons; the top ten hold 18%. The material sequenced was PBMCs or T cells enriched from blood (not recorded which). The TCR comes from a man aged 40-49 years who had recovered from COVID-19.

The CDR3: CASSLGTDNEQFF. In DNA, the CDR3 is TGTGCCAGCAGCCTTGGGACAGACAATGAGCAGTTCTTC. The rearrangement joins TRBV6-5 to TRBJ2-1; 7 nucleotides match TRBD1. The CDR3 has 13 amino acids. Per the germline V gene, CDR1 is MNHEY and CDR2 is SVGAGI. V was clipped by 6 bases and J by 5 bases; unmatched bases: 4.